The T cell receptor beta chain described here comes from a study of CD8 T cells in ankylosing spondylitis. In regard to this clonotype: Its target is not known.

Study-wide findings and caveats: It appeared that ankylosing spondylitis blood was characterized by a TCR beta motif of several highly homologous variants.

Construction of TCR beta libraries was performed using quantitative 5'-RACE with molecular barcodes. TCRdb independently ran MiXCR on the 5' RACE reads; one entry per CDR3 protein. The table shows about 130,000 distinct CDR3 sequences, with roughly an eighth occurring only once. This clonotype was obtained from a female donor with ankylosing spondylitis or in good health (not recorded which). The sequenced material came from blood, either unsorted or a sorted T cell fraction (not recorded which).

CDR3 DNA: TGCAGCGTTGCGGGGGCCGGCAATCAGCCCCAGCATTTT. This encodes CSVAGAGNQPQHF. The chain carries TRBV29-1 and TRBJ1-5, with D maybe TRBD1 (6 bases). Germline-derived CDR1 and CDR2 are SQVTM and ANQGSEA. Trimming took off 4 bases at V and 2 bases at J, with 9 bases between the two ends. CDR3 length equals 13 residues.